Following are 30 T cell receptor beta chains from one sample sequenced in a study of blood T cell repertoires in COVID-19. Assay used: immunoSEQ multiplex PCR; TCRdb lists only in-frame clones, some missing. The table shows more than 95,000 clones, with over 75% occurring only once. Sequencing input: peripheral blood. These TCRs come from a man younger than 40 with COVID-19, enrolled during active disease.

The chain combines TRBV28 with TRBJ2-3; 9 bases match TRBD1. The CDR3 runs 14 residues. Germline assignment: CDR1 MDHEN and CDR2 SYDVKM. Losses at the gene ends were 8 bases for V and 6 bases for J; bases not matched to a gene: 9. In DNA form, the CDR3 reads TGTGCCAGCCGCCCACAGGGGGCAGGGGATACGCAGTATTTT. This gives the protein CASRPQGAGDTQYF. Supplemented by reference TRBV28 and TRBJ2-3, the full variable domain reads DVKVTQSSRYLVKRTGEKVFLECVQDMDHENMFWYRQDPGLGLRLIYFSYDVKMKEKGDIPEGYSVSREKKERFSLILESASTNQTSMYLCASRPQGAGDTQYFGPGTRLTVL.

This rearrangement joins TRBV30 to TRBJ2-2; perhaps TRBD2 as D (6 bases). Germline lookup yields CDR1 GTSNPN and CDR2 SVGIG (reference sequence). The V end was cut by 2 bases, the J end by 2 bases, with 15 bases between. This CDR3 has 16 residues. In nucleotides, the CDR3 is TGTGCCTGGAGTCCCCTTGGGAGGTTCAACACCGGGGAGCTGTTTTTT. Its translation is CAWSPLGRFNTGELFF. Together with reference TRBV30 and TRBJ2-2, the CDR3 gives the full variable domain: SQTIHQWPATLVQPVGSPLSLECTVEGTSNPNLYWYRQAAGRGLQLLFYSVGIGQISSEVPQNLSASRPQDRQFILSSKKLLLSDSGFYLCAWSPLGRFNTGELFFGEGSRLTVL.

The rearrangement links TRBV4-1 to TRBJ2-6; the match to TRBD2 covers 7 bases. CDR3 size: 19 residues. Trimming removed 0 bases from V and 0 bases from J; junction bases left unmatched: 8. Germline V gene data show CDR1 as MGHRA and CDR2 as YSYEKL. The CDR3 DNA reads TGCGCCAGCAGCCAAGAAGCTCCTAGCGGATACTCTGGGGCCAACGTCCTGACTTTC. Translating gives CASSQEAPSGYSGANVLTF.

The chain is built from TRBV5-6 and TRBJ1-4; a weak D match, TRBD1 (6 bases). Germline V gives CDR1 SGHDT, CDR2 YYEEEE. V was trimmed by 3 bases and J by 3 bases, leaving 9 bases between them. There are 14 residues in the CDR3. The CDR3 spells CASSSGHSNEKLFF. As DNA, the CDR3 is TGTGCCAGCAGCTCGGGACACTCTAATGAAAAACTGTTTTTT. Full variable domain (remainder filled in from reference TRBV5-6 and TRBJ1-4): DAGVTQSPTHLIKTRGQQVTLRCSPKSGHDTVSWYQQALGQGPQFIFQYYEEEERQRGNFPDRFSGHQFPNYSSELNVNALLLGDSALYLCASSSGHSNEKLFFGSGTQLSVL.

This chain connects TRBV6-5 to TRBJ2-3; 8 bases line up with TRBD1. V lost 8 bases and J lost 8; bases outside the gene matches: 9. Looked up from germline, CDR1 is MNHEY and CDR2 is SVGAGI. The CDR3 has 13 residues. CDR3 in amino acids: CASQIDRGGTQYF. The DNA for the CDR3 is TGTGCCAGCCAGATAGACAGGGGAGGTACGCAGTATTTT.

This clone was recorded a few times. The chain carries TRBV4-3 and TRBJ2-5; 10 bases are a match to TRBD2. The CDR3 spans 16 residues. V gave up 2 bases and J gave up 5 bases; unmatched junction bases: 8. CDR1 and CDR2 (germline): LGHNA, YSLEER. CDR3 in DNA: TGCGCCAGCAGCCAAAGCCTAGCGGGGGAGGGGGAGACCCAGTACTTC. Translating gives CASSQSLAGEGETQYF.

This clone was seen a few times. V and J are TRBV19 and TRBJ1-1, with a tentative D call TRBD1 (5 bases). CDR3 length: 13 amino acids. Trimming left V 2 bases short and J 11 bases short, with 15 bases between. Germline loops: CDR1 LNHDA, CDR2 SQIVND (reference sequence). The CDR3 sequence: CASSISGGRTAFF. The CDR3 DNA is TGTGCCAGTAGTATAAGCGGGGGGAGGACGGCTTTCTTT.

The sample holds one count of this clone. CDR3 in DNA: TGTGCCAGCAGCTTGGTACAGGCCCCTATCTTCGAGCAGTACTTC. Amino acids: CASSLVQAPIFEQYF. The rearrangement uses TRBV5-6 and TRBJ2-7; a possible D gene is TRBD1 (5 bases). The germline V gene has CDR1 SGHDT and CDR2 YYEEEE. V dropped 0 bases and J dropped 6 bases, with 16 bases sitting between them. The CDR3 contains 15 residues.

This clone was counted only a few times. The chain uses TRBV27 and TRBJ2-5; D unresolved. The germline CDR1 and CDR2 sequences are MNHEY and SMNVEV (reference sequence). The CDR3 sequence is 13 residues long. Trimming removed 2 bases at V and 5 bases at J, with 9 bases between. The CDR3 DNA reads TGTGCCAGCAGTTTAAGACTTTTGGAGACCCAGTACTTC. Translated: CASSLRLLETQYF.

This clone was seen a handful of times. The V and J genes are TRBV6-2 or TRBV6-3 and TRBJ2-1; the match to TRBD2 covers 13 bases. The germline V gene encodes CDR1 MNHEY and CDR2 SVGEGT. V shed 5 bases, J shed 5 bases, and the junction held 6 bases outside the gene matches. This CDR3 is built from 16 residues. The CDR3 nucleotides are TGTGCCAGCAGTCCAGGACTAGCGGGGGCCCACAATGAGCAGTTCTTC. The encoded protein is CASSPGLAGAHNEQFF.

J is TRBJ2-7 and V is TRBV28; D unresolved. This CDR3 is 12 amino acids long. Germline CDR1 reads MDHEN; CDR2 reads SYDVKM. The ends were cut back, 0 bases at V and 7 bases at J, with 7 bases in the middle. The CDR3 sequence is CASSLWVREQYF. CDR3 nucleotide sequence: TGTGCCAGCAGTTTATGGGTACGGGAGCAGTACTTC. Drawing the rest from reference TRBV28 and TRBJ2-7, the complete variable domain is DVKVTQSSRYLVKRTGEKVFLECVQDMDHENMFWYRQDPGLGLRLIYFSYDVKMKEKGDIPEGYSVSREKKERFSLILESASTNQTSMYLCASSLWVREQYFGPGTRLTVT.

The genes are TRBV19 and TRBJ1-6; D is possibly TRBD1 (6 bases). V lost 7 bases to trimming and J lost 8 bases, with 18 bases between them. CDR3 length: 15 amino acids. Per germline, CDR1 LNHDA and CDR2 SQIVND (reference sequence). In DNA, the CDR3 is TGTGCCAGTAACTCTCTGGGGGCAGGAGATTCACCCCTCCACTTT. It translates to CASNSLGAGDSPLHF.

The chain recombines TRBV12-5 with TRBJ2-1, with 9 bases aligning to TRBD1. This CDR3 is built from 15 residues. Germline assignment: CDR1 LGHNT and CDR2 FRNRAP. The V gene end was trimmed by 6 bases and the J gene end by 1 base; junction bases not matched to a gene: 4. The CDR3 reads CASGTGGASYNEQFF. The CDR3 DNA reads as TGTGCTAGTGGGACAGGGGGGGCGTCCTACAATGAGCAGTTCTTC.

This clone was seen repeatedly, ten times or more. This rearrangement joins TRBV25-1 to TRBJ2-3; the match to TRBD2 covers 10 bases. Germline assignment: CDR1 MGHDK and CDR2 SYGVNS. CDR3 length: 14 residues. The V gene end was trimmed by 3 bases and the J gene end by 4 bases; junction bases not matched to a gene: 1. The CDR3 sequence: CASSDTSGADTQYF. CDR3 coding DNA: TGTGCCAGCAGTGATACTAGCGGGGCAGATACGCAGTATTTT.

V is TRBV27 and J is TRBJ2-7; D is uncertain. The germline V and J ends were trimmed by 1 base and 1 base, with 14 bases remaining between them. Germline-derived CDR1 and CDR2 are MNHEY and SMNVEV (reference sequence). This CDR3 contains 16 residues. The CDR3 DNA sequence: TGTGCCAGCAGTTTATTACGTCCACGGTTGTCCTACGAGCAGTACTTC. Translation gives CASSLLRPRLSYEQYF.

This clone was recorded once. V and J are TRBV2 and TRBJ2-3; TRBD2 might be the D (6 bases). This CDR3 has 15 amino acids. Germline loops: CDR1 SNHLY, CDR2 FYNNEI. V lost 4 bases, J lost 2 bases, and 13 bases lay in between. For the CDR3, the DNA is TGTGCCAGCAGTGTGAGTAGCGGAGACACAGATACGCAGTATTTT. Protein: CASSVSSGDTDTQYF.

This rearrangement joins TRBV11-3 to TRBJ2-1; D is uncertain. The germline V gene has CDR1 SGHNT and CDR2 YENEEA. Trimming removed 5 bases at V and 10 bases at J, with 21 bases between. The CDR3 has 15 residues. CDR3 sequence: CASSPYSLPYSEQFF. Written as DNA, the CDR3 is TGTGCCAGCAGCCCCTACAGCCTTCCCTATTCGGAGCAGTTCTTC.

As concerns this clone: Other DNA sequences in the sample encode the same CDR3. This chain uses TRBV5-1 with TRBJ1-4; D perhaps matches TRBD1 (6 bases). Between the trimmed V and J ends, which lost 4 bases and 4 bases, there was a span of 11 bases. Germline V CDR1 and CDR2: SGHRS, YFSETQ. CDR3 length equals 14 residues. The CDR3 DNA reads TGCGCCAGCAGCCCCGGCAGGGGTAATGAAAAACTGTTTTTT. Protein product: CASSPGRGNEKLFF.

This clone appeared once. The genes are TRBV4-3 and TRBJ1-2; D is perhaps TRBD1 (5 bases). Germline CDR1 is LGHNA and CDR2 is YSLEER. V lost 1 base and J lost 5, with 17 bases in between. This CDR3 is built from 16 residues. The CDR3, as DNA: TGCGCCAGCAGCCAAGGCAGGGTGTCAGGGCCGTATGGCTACACCTTC. The encoded protein is CASSQGRVSGPYGYTF.

The sample holds a few counts of this clone. In DNA form, the CDR3 reads TGTGCCAGCAGTCTCTATTCGAGCCCGCAAAATCAGCCCCAGCATTTT. It specifies CASSLYSSPQNQPQHF. The rearrangement joins TRBV28 to TRBJ1-5, with no clear D. V lost 5 bases, J lost 4 bases, and 18 bases lay in between. The germline gives CDR1 MDHEN, CDR2 SYDVKM. This CDR3 spans 16 amino acids.

This clone turned up a few times. Other DNA sequences from this sample encode an identical CDR3 as well. The chain employs TRBV9 and TRBJ2-1; TRBD2 matches 10 bases. Germline CDR1 and CDR2: SGDLS and YYNGEE. The ends lost 4 bases at V and 7 bases at J; junction bases unmatched: 11. This CDR3 has 16 residues. CDR3 DNA sequence: TGTGCCAGCAGCTCCCGAACTAGCGGGGTAAGGAATGAGCAGTTCTTC. Amino acids: CASSSRTSGVRNEQFF.

The chain joins TRBV27 to TRBJ1-1; D may be TRBD1 (6 bases). Trimming stripped 5 bases from V and 3 bases from J, with 13 bases between. The CDR3 has 14 amino acids. Germline CDR1 reads MNHEY; CDR2 reads SMNVEV (reference sequence). CDR3 sequence: CASSGRGAHTEAFF. The CDR3 bases are TGTGCCAGCAGTGGCAGGGGCGCGCACACTGAAGCTTTCTTT.

The V gene is TRBV27, the J gene TRBJ1-2, with D perhaps matching TRBD1 (5 bases). CDR1 MNHEY and CDR2 SMNVEV come from the germline V gene (reference sequence). This CDR3 is 13 amino acids long. V dropped 4 bases and J dropped 4 bases, with 10 bases sitting between them. CDR3 bases: TGTGCCAGCAGTTACGGGGGGGGCTATGGCTACACCTTC. Protein sequence: CASSYGGGYGYTF.

The chain recombines TRBV30 with TRBJ2-7; 11 bases agree with TRBD1. The V segment lost 0 bases and the J segment 0 bases; nucleotides outside the gene matches: 10. This CDR3 has 18 amino acids. The germline CDR1 and CDR2 sequences are GTSNPN and SVGIG (reference sequence). The CDR3 loop reads CAWSVQGQGGQRSYEQYF. The CDR3 DNA sequence: TGTGCCTGGAGTGTACAGGGACAGGGGGGCCAACGCTCCTACGAGCAGTACTTC.

The chain uses TRBV7-8 and TRBJ1-2; the match to TRBD1 covers 8 bases. Germline lookup yields CDR1 SGHVS and CDR2 FQNEAQ. J lost 8 bases, V lost 0 bases, and 2 bases had no gene match. This CDR3 has 13 residues. CDR3 sequence: CASSLATGVGYTF. The CDR3, as DNA: TGTGCCAGCAGCTTAGCGACAGGGGTGGGCTACACCTTC.

The rearrangement joins TRBV5-4 to TRBJ2-1; TRBD2 aligns across 7 bases. Germline loops: CDR1 SGHNT, CDR2 YYREEE (reference sequence). The CDR3 spans 17 residues. The ends lost 0 bases at V and 2 bases at J; junction bases unmatched: 8. This CDR3 reads CASSLGLRDYPYNEQFF. DNA of the CDR3: TGTGCCAGCAGCTTGGGCCTCCGGGACTATCCCTACAATGAGCAGTTCTTC. Combining the CDR3 with reference TRBV5-4 and TRBJ2-1 gives the whole variable domain ETGVTQSPTHLIKTRGQQVTLRCSSQSGHNTVSWYQQALGQGPQFIFQYYREEENGRGNFPPRFSGLQFPNYSSELNVNALELDDSALYLCASSLGLRDYPYNEQFFGPGTRLTVL.

The chain combines TRBV19 with TRBJ2-3; D remains unclear. This CDR3 region has 11 residues. The germline gives CDR1 LNHDA, CDR2 SQIVND (reference sequence). Trimming took 7 bases from V and 6 from J, leaving 8 bases between them. CDR3 DNA: TGTGCCAGTACGACTCGCGATACGCAGTATTTT. This encodes CASTTRDTQYF.

CDR3 in amino acids: CATSVPQGNYGYTF. CDR3 nucleotide sequence: TGTGCCACCAGTGTTCCCCAGGGCAACTATGGCTACACCTTC. This chain joins TRBV24-1 and TRBJ1-2; possible D gene TRBD1, 5 bases. The CDR3 has 14 amino acids. V lost 5 bases, J lost 2 bases, and 11 bases lay in between. The germline CDR1 and CDR2 sequences are KGHDR and SFDVKD.

The chain recombines TRBV5-4 with TRBJ1-1; 9 positions agree with TRBD1. The V and J ends lost 4 bases and 1 base, in that order; junction bases with no gene match: 5. CDR3 length: 15 residues. In germline, CDR1 is SGHNT, CDR2 YYREEE (reference sequence). The CDR3 sequence is CASSPGTGPNTEAFF. The CDR3 region has the DNA TGTGCCAGCAGCCCGGGGACAGGGCCGAACACTGAAGCTTTCTTT.

This clone was seen a handful of times. The gene calls are TRBV19 and TRBJ1-2; D is perhaps TRBD1 (5 bases). Per the germline V gene, CDR1 is LNHDA and CDR2 is SQIVND (reference sequence). Trimming cost V 4 bases and J 2 bases, with 14 bases left between them. This CDR3 spans 15 amino acids. This chain's CDR3 is CASSRVRGGNYGYTF. For the CDR3, the DNA is TGTGCCAGTAGTAGGGTAAGGGGCGGAAACTATGGCTACACCTTC.